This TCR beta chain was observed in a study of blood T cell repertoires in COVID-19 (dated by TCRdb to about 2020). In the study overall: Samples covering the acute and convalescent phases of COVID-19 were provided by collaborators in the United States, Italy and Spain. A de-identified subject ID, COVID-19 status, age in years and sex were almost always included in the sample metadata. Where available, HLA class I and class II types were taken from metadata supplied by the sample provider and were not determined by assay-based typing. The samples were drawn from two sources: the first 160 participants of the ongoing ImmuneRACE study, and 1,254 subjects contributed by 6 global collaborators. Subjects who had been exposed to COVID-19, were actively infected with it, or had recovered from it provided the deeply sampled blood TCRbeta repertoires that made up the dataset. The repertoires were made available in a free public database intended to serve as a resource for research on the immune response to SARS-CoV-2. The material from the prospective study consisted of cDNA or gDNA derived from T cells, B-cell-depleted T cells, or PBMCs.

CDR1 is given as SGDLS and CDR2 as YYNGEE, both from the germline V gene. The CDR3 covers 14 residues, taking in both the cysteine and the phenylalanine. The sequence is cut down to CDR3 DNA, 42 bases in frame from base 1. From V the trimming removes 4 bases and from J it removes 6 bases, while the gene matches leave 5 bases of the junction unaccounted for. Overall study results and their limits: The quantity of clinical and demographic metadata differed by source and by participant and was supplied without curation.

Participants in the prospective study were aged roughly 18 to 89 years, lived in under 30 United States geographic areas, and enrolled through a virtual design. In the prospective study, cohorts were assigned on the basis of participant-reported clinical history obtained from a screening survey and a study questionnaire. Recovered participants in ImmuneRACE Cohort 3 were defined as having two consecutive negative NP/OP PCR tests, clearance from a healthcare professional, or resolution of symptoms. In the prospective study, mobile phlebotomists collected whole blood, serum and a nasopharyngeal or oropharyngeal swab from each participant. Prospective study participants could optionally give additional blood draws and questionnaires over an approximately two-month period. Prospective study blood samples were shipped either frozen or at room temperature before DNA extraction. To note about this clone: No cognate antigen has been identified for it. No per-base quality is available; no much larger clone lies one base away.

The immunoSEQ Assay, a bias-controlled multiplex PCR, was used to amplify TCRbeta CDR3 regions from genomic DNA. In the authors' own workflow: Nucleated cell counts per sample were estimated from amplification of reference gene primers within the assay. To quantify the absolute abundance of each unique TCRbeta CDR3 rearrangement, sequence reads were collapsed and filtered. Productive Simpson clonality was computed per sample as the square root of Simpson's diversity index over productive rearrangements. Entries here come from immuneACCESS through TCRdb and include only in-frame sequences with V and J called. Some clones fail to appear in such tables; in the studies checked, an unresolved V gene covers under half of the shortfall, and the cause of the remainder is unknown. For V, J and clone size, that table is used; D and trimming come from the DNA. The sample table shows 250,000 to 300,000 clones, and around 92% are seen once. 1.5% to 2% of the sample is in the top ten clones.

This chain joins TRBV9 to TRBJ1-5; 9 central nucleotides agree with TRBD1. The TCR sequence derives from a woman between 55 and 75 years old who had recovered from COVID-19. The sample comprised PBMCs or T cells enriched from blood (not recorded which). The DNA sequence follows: TGTGCCAGCAGCCCAGGACAGGGGAGTCAGCCCCAGCATTTT. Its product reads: CASSPGQGSQPQHF.